Shown below are 9 T cell receptor beta chains from a single sample sequenced in a study of cytomegalovirus exposure and HLA in healthy donors. A multiplex PCR was run with 60 Vbeta primers and 13 Jbeta primers. Using immunoSEQ multiplex PCR, the repertoire was profiled, and TCRdb retains in-frame clones only, with some absent. The table lists roughly 190,000 clones, 81% of them singletons. The sequenced sample was PBMCs. All receptors come from a man aged 40-49 years in good health and CMV-seropositive.

The chain uses TRBV4-3 and TRBJ1-5; D not resolved. Trimming removed 0 bases at V and 4 bases at J, with 4 bases between. The CDR3 has 13 residues. The germline V gene encodes CDR1 LGHNA and CDR2 YSLEER. Here the CDR3 DNA reads TGCGCCAGCAGCCAAGAACAGAATCAGCCCCAGCATTTT. Translation gives CASSQEQNQPQHF.

This chain uses TRBV18 with TRBJ1-6, with D maybe TRBD1 (6 bases). Germline V gene sequence: CDR1 KGHSH, CDR2 LQKENI. The CDR3 is 14 residues long. With 6 bases removed from V and 3 bases from J, the gap between germline ends came to 9 bases. The CDR3 DNA sequence: TGTGCCAGCTCCAGGACAGACTATAATTCACCCCTCCACTTT. This encodes CASSRTDYNSPLHF.

This clone was counted only a few times. J is TRBJ1-5 and V is TRBV28, with 8 positions matching TRBD1. Germline CDR1 is MDHEN and CDR2 is SYDVKM. Trimming cost V 5 bases and J 6 bases; bases outside gene matches: 3. The CDR3 runs 13 residues. The CDR3 sequence: CASSMTGVQPQHF. The CDR3 DNA follows: TGTGCCAGCAGTATGACAGGGGTTCAGCCCCAGCATTTT.

The chain couples TRBV7-9 to TRBJ2-3; 7 bases line up with TRBD2. CDR1 is SEHNR and CDR2 is FQNEAQ in the germline V gene (reference sequence). Trimming took 8 bases from V and 2 from J; bases not matched to a gene: 7. The CDR3 has 14 residues. The CDR3 here is CASGLAAVTDTQYF. In DNA, the CDR3 is TGTGCCAGCGGTCTAGCGGCCGTCACAGATACGCAGTATTTT.

J is TRBJ2-2 and V is TRBV30; TRBD2 matches 7 bases. CDR1 is GTSNPN, CDR2 SVGIG, per germline (reference sequence). This CDR3 is 13 amino acids long. Losses at the gene ends were 0 bases for V and 15 bases for J; bases not matched to a gene: 10. CDR3 DNA sequence: TGTGCCTGGAGTGTACGAACTCAGGGAGGGTTGTTTTTT. It is translated as CAWSVRTQGGLFF.

This rearrangement joins TRBV10-2 to TRBJ2-7; D uncertain. The CDR3 runs 15 residues. Germline V CDR1 and CDR2: WSHSY, SAAADI. V lost 9 bases and J lost 4, with 22 bases in between. The CDR3 nucleotides are TGCGCCAGTAGCCCCACCGAGGCGAAATATTACGAGCAGTACTTC. Amino acids: CASSPTEAKYYEQYF.

This clone was recorded a few times. V usage is TRBV5-1 and J usage is TRBJ2-5, with 7 positions matching TRBD1. This CDR3 spans 13 amino acids. From germline, CDR1 is SGHRS and CDR2 YFSETQ. Trimming took 2 bases from V and 3 from J; bases not matched to a gene: 1. The CDR3 loop reads CASSFGTEETQYF. CDR3 DNA: TGCGCCAGCAGCTTCGGGACAGAAGAGACCCAGTACTTC.

This clone came up once. The chain couples TRBV7-9 to TRBJ1-2; unclear D gene. CDR1 and CDR2 (germline): SEHNR, FQNEAQ (reference sequence). V was pared by 5 bases and J by 2 bases, with 6 bases between. This CDR3 spans 12 amino acids. CDR3 sequence reads: CASSQLNYGYTF. The DNA of the CDR3 is TGTGCCAGCAGCCAGTTGAACTATGGCTACACCTTC.

The sample holds one count of this clone. The CDR3 DNA sequence: TGTGCCAGCAGCGCCGGGACAGGGGGAGTTTATGGCTACACCTTC. As protein: CASSAGTGGVYGYTF. The chain couples TRBV2 to TRBJ1-2; TRBD1 aligns across 11 bases. Germline V gives CDR1 SNHLY, CDR2 FYNNEI. After removal of 6 bases from V and 5 bases from J, the junction contained 8 bases not matched to a gene. This CDR3 region has 15 residues.